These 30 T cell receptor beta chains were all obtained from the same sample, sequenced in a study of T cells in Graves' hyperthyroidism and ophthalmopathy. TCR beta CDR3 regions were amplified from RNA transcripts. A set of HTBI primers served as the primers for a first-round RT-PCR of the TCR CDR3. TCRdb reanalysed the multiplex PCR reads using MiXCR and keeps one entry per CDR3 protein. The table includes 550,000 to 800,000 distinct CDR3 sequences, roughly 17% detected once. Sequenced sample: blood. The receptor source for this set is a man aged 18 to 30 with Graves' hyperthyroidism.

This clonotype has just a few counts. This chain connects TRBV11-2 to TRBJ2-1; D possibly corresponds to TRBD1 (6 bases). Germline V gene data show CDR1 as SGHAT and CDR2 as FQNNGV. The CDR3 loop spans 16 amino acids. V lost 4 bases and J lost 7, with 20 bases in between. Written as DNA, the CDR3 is TGTGCCAGCAGCTCCCCGCCGGGACATCTGACTAATGAGCAGTTCTTC. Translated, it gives CASSSPPGHLTNEQFF.

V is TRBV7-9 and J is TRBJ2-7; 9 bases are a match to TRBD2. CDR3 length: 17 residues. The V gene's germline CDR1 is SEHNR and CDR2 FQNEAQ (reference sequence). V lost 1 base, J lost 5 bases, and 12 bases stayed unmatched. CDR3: CASSLVTTSGWSHEQYF. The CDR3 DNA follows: TGTGCCAGCAGCTTAGTTACGACTAGCGGATGGAGCCACGAGCAGTACTTC.

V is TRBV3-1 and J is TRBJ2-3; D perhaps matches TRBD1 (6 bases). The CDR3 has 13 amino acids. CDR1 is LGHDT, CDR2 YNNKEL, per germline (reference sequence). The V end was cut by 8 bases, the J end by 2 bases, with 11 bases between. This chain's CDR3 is CASGTGTTDTQYF. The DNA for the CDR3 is TGTGCCAGCGGAACAGGGACCACAGATACGCAGTATTTT.

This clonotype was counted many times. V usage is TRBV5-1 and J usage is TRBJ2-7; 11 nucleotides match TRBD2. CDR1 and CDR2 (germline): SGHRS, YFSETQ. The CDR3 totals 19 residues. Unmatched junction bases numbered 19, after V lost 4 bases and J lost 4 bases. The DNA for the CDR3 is TGCGCCAGCAGCAGAATCCCGACTAGCGGGACGGTGGATCTATACGAGCAGTACTTC. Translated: CASSRIPTSGTVDLYEQYF.

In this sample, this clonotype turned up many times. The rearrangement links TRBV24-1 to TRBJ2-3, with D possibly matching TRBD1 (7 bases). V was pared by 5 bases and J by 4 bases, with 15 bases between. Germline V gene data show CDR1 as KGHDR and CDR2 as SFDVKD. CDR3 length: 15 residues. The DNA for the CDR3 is TGTGCCACCAGTGCGGAGGGGGCGCGCGCAGATACGCAGTATTTT. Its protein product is CATSAEGARADTQYF.

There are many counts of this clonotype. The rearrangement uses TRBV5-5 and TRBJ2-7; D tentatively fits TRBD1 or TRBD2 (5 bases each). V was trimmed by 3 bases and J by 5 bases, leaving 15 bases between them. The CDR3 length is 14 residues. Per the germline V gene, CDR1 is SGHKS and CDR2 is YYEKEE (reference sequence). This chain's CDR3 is CASSSGTGWNEQYF. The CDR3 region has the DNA TGTGCCAGCAGCTCGGGGACCGGTTGGAACGAGCAGTACTTC. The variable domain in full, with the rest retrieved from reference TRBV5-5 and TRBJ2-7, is DAGVTQSPTHLIKTRGQQVTLRCSPISGHKSVSWYQQVLGQGPQFIFQYYEKEERGRGNFPDRFSARQFPNYSSELNVNALLLGDSALYLCASSSGTGWNEQYFGPGTRLTVT.

This CDR3 reads CASSIPARGNQPQHF. The CDR3 region has the DNA TGTGCCAGTAGTATACCAGCGAGAGGCAATCAGCCCCAGCATTTT. The chain links TRBV19 to TRBJ1-5, with D unresolved. The CDR3 is made up of 15 amino acids. Germline V lookup: CDR1 LNHDA, CDR2 SQIVND (reference sequence). Between the trimmed V and J ends, which lost 2 bases and 2 bases, there was a span of 10 bases.

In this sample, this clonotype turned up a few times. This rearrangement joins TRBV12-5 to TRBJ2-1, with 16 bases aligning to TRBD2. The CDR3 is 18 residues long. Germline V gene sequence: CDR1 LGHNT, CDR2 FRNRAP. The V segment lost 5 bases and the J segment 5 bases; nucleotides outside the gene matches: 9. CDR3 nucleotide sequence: TGTGCTAGTGGTCTCGGGACTAGCGGGAGGGCTTTCAACAATGAGCAGTTCTTC. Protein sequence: CASGLGTSGRAFNNEQFF.

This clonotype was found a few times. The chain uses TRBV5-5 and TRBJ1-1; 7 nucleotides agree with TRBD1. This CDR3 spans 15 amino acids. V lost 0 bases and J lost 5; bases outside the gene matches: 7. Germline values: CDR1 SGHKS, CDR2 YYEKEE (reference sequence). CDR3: CASSLVPGGLTEAFF. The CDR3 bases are TGTGCCAGCAGCTTGGTGCCAGGGGGTTTGACTGAAGCTTTCTTT. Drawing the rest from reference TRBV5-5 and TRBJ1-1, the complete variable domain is DAGVTQSPTHLIKTRGQQVTLRCSPISGHKSVSWYQQVLGQGPQFIFQYYEKEERGRGNFPDRFSARQFPNYSSELNVNALLLGDSALYLCASSLVPGGLTEAFFGQGTRLTVV.

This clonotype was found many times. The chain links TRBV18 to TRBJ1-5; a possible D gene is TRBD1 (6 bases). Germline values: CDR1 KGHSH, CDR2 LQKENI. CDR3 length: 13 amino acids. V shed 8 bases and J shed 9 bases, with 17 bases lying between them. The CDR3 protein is CASNTKEGGPQHF. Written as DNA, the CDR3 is TGTGCCAGCAACACGAAGGAAGGGGGGCCCCAGCATTTT.

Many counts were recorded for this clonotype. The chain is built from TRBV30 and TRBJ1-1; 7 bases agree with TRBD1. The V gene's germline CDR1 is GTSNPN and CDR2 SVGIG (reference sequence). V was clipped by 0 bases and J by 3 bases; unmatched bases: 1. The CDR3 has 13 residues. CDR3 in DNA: TGTGCCTGGAGTGTACAGGGGTACACTGAAGCTTTCTTT. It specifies CAWSVQGYTEAFF.

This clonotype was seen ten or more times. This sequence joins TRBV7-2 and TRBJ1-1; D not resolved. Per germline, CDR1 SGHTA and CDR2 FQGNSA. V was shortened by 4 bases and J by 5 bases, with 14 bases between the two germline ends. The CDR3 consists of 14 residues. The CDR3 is CASSYLSPGTEAFF. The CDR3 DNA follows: TGTGCCAGCAGCTACTTATCACCGGGGACTGAAGCTTTCTTT.

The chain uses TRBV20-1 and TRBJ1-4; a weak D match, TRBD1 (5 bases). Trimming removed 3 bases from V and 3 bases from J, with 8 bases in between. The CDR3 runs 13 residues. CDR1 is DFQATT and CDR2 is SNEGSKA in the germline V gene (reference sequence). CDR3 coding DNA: TGCAGTGCTAGGGGGACGGCTAATGAAAAACTGTTTTTT. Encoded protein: CSARGTANEKLFF.

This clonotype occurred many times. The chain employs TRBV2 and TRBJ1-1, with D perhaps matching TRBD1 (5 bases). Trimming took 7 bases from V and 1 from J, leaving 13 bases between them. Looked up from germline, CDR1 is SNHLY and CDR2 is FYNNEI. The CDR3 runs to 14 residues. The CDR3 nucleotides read TGTGCCAGCAATATGAGACAGACGAACACTGAAGCTTTCTTT. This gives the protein CASNMRQTNTEAFF. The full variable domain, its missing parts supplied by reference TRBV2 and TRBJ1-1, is EPEVTQTPSHQVTQMGQEVILRCVPISNHLYFYWYRQILGQKVEFLVSFYNNEISEKSEIFDDQFSVERPDGSNFTLKIRSTKLEDSAMYFCASNMRQTNTEAFFGQGTRLTVV.

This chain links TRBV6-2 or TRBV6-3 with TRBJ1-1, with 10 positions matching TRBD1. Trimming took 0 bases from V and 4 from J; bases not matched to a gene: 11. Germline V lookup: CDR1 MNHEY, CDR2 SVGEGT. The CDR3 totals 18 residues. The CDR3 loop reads CASSYSAETGGGITEAFF. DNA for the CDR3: TGTGCCAGCAGTTACTCCGCCGAGACAGGGGGCGGAATCACTGAAGCTTTCTTT.

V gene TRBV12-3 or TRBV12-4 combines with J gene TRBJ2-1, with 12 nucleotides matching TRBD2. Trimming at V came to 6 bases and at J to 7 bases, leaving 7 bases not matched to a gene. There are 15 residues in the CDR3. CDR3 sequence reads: CASRPGLAGRNEQFF. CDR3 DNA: TGTGCCAGCAGACCGGGACTAGCGGGCCGAAATGAGCAGTTCTTC.

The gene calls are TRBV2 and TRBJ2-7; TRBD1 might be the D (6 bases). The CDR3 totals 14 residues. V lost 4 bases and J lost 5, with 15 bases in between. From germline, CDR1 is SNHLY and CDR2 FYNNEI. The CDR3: CASSGRDTSDEQYF. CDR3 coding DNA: TGTGCCAGCAGTGGCCGGGACACCAGTGACGAGCAGTACTTC.

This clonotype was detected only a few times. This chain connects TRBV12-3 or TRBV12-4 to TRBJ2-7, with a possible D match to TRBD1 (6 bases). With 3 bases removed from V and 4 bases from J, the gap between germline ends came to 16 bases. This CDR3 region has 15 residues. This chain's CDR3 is CASSFVGGIGYEQYF. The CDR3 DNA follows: TGTGCCAGCAGTTTCGTAGGGGGAATTGGATACGAGCAGTACTTC.

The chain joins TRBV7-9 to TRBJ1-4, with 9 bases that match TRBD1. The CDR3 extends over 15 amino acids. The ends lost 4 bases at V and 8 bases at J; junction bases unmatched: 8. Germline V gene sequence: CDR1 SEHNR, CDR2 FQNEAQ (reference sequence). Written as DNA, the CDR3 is TGTGCCAGCAGCTCGTTTAGGACAGGGGACGAAAAACTGTTTTTT. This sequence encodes CASSSFRTGDEKLFF.

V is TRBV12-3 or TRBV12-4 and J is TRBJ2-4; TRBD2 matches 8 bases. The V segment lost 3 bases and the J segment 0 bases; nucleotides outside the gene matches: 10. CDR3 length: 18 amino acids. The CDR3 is CASSFASGWGVAKNIQYF. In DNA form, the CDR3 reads TGTGCCAGCAGTTTTGCTAGCGGGTGGGGGGTAGCCAAAAACATTCAGTACTTC.

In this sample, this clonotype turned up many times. Here the CDR3 DNA reads TGCAGTGCTAGAGACCCGGCCCCTCCGGAGACCCAGTACTTC. Its translation: CSARDPAPPETQYF. This chain joins TRBV20-1 and TRBJ2-5; D is unclear. V was trimmed by 0 bases and J by 5 bases, leaving 13 bases between them. The germline CDR1 and CDR2 sequences are DFQATT and SNEGSKA (reference sequence). This CDR3 contains 14 residues.

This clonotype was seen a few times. The CDR3 DNA reads TGTGCCAGCAGTGGTTACAGCTCCTACAATGAGCAGTTCTTC. The encoded protein is CASSGYSSYNEQFF. The rearrangement joins TRBV2 to TRBJ2-1; D uncertain. The CDR3 totals 14 residues. V was shortened by 4 bases and J by 0 bases, with 7 bases between the two germline ends. Germline V gives CDR1 SNHLY, CDR2 FYNNEI.

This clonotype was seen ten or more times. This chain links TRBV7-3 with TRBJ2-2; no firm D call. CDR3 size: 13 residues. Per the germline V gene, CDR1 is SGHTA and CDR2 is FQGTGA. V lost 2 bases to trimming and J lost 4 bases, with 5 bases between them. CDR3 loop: CASSLDFTGELFF. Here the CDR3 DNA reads TGTGCCAGCAGCTTAGATTTCACCGGGGAGCTGTTTTTT.

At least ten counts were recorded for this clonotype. CDR3 in amino acids: CSAREGGGADTQYF. CDR3 DNA sequence: TGCAGTGCTAGAGAGGGGGGGGGGGCAGATACGCAGTATTTT. V usage is TRBV20-1 and J usage is TRBJ2-3; 7 positions agree with TRBD2. The junction had 4 bases not matched to a gene; V was cut back by 0 bases and J by 4 bases. The CDR3 is 14 amino acids. Germline loops: CDR1 DFQATT, CDR2 SNEGSKA (reference sequence).

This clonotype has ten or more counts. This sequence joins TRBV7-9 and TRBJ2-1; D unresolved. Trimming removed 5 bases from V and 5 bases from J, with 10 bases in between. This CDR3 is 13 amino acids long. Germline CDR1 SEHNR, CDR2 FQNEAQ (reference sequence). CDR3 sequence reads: CASSPRKDNEQFF. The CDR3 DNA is TGTGCCAGCAGCCCACGAAAGGACAATGAGCAGTTCTTC. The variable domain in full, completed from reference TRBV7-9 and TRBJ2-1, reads DTGVSQNPRHKITKRGQNVTFRCDPISEHNRLYWYRQTLGQGPEFLTYFQNEAQLEKSRLLSDRFSAERPKGSFSTLEIQRTEQGDSAMYLCASSPRKDNEQFFGPGTRLTVL.

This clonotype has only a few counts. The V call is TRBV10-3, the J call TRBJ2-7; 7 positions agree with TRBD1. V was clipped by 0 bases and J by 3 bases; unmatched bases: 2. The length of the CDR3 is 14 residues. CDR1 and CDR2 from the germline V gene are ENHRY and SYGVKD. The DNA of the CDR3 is TGTGCCATCAGTGAGTCAACAGGGGTCTACGAGCAGTACTTC. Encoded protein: CAISESTGVYEQYF.

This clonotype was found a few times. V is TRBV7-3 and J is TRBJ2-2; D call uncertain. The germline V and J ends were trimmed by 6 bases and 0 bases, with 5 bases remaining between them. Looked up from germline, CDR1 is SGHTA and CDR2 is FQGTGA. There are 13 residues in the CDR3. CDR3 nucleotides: TGTGCCAGCAGATCCCCGAACACCGGGGAGCTGTTTTTT. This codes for CASRSPNTGELFF.

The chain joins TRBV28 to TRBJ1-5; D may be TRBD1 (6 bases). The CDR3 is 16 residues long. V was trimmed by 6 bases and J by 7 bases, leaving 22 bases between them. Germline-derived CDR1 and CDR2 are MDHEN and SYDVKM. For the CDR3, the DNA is TGTGCCAGCAGCCCCTCGGAGGGGGAGGTGAGGCAGCCCCAGCATTTT. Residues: CASSPSEGEVRQPQHF.

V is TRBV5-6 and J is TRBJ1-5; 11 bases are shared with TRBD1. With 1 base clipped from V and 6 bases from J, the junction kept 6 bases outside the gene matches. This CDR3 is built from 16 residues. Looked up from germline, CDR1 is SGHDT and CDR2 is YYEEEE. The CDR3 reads CASSLWDRGDLQPQHF. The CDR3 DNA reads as TGTGCCAGCAGCTTGTGGGACAGGGGGGATCTTCAGCCCCAGCATTTT.

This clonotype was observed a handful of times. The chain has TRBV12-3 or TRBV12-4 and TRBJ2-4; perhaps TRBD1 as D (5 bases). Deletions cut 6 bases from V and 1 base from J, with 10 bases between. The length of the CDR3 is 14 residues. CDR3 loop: CASRGAGAKNIQYF. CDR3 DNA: TGTGCCAGCAGAGGGGCTGGGGCCAAAAACATTCAGTACTTC.